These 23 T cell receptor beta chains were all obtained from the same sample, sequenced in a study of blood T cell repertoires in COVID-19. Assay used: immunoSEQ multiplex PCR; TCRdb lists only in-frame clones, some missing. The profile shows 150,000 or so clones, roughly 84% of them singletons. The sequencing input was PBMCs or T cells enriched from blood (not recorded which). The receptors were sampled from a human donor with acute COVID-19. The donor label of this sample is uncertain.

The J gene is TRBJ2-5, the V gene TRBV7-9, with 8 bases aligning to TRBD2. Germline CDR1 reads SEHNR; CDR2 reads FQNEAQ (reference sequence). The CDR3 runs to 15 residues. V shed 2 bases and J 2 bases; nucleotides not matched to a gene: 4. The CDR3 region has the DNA TGTGCCAGCAGCTTATTCCCTAGCGGGCAAGAGACCCAGTACTTC. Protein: CASSLFPSGQETQYF.

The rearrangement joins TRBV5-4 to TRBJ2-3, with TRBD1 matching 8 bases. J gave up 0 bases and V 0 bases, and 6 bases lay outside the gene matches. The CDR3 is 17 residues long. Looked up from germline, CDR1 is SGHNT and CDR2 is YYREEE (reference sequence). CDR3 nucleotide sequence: TGTGCCAGCAGCTTGGGGACAGGGAGGTATAGCACAGATACGCAGTATTTT. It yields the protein CASSLGTGRYSTDTQYF.

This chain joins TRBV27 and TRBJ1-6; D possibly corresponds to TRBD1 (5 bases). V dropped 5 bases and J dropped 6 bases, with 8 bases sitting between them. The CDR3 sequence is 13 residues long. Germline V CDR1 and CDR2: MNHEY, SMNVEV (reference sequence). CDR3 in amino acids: CASSGRGNSPLHF. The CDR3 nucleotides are TGTGCCAGCAGTGGGAGGGGTAATTCACCCCTCCACTTT.

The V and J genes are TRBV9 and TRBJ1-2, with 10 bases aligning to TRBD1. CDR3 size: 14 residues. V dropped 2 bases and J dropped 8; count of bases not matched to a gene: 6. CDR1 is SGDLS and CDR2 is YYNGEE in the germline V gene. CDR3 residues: CASSVAGTGDGYTF. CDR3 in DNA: TGTGCCAGCAGCGTCGCCGGGACAGGGGACGGCTACACCTTC. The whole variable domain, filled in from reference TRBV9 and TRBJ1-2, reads DSGVTQTPKHLITATGQRVTLRCSPRSGDLSVYWYQQSLDQGLQFLIQYYNGEERAKGNILERFSAQQFPDLHSELNLSSLELGDSALYFCASSVAGTGDGYTFGSGTRLTVV.

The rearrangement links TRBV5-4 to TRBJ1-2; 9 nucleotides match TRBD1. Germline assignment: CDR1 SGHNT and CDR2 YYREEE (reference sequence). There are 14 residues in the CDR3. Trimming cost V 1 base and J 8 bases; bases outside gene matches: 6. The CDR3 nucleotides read TGTGCCAGCAGCTTGAGGGGACAGGGATGGGGCTACACCTTC. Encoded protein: CASSLRGQGWGYTF.

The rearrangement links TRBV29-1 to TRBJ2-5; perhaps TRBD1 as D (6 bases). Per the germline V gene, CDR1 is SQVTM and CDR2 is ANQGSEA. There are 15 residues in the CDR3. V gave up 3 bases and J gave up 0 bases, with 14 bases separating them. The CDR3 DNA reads TGCAGCGTTGATGGACAGAAAAAGTACCAAGAGACCCAGTACTTC. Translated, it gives CSVDGQKKYQETQYF.

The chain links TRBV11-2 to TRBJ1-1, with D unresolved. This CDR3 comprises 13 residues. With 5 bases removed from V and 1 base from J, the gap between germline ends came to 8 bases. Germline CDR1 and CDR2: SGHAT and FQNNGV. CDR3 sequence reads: CASSPSGNTEAFF. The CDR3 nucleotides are TGTGCCAGCAGCCCGTCGGGGAACACTGAAGCTTTCTTT.

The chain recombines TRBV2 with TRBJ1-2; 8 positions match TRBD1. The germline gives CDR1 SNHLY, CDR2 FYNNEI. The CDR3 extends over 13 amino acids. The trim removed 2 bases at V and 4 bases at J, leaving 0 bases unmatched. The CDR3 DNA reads TGTGCCAGCAGTGAAACAGGGGGCTATGGCTACACCTTC. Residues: CASSETGGYGYTF.

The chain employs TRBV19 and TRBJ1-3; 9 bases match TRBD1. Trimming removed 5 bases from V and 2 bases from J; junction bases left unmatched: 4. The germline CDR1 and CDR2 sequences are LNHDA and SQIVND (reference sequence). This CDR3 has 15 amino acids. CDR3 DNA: TGTGCCAGTAGTCCCGGGACAGGGACTGGAAACACCATATATTTT. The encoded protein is CASSPGTGTGNTIYF.

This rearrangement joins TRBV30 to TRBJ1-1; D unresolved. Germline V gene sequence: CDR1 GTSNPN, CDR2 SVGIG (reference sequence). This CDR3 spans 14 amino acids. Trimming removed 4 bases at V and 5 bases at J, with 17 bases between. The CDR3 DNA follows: TGTGCCTGGACATTAATCGGGGAGGGAACTGAAGCTTTCTTT. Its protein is CAWTLIGEGTEAFF. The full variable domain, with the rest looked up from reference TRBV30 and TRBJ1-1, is SQTIHQWPATLVQPVGSPLSLECTVEGTSNPNLYWYRQAAGRGLQLLFYSVGIGQISSEVPQNLSASRPQDRQFILSSKKLLLSDSGFYLCAWTLIGEGTEAFFGQGTRLTVV.

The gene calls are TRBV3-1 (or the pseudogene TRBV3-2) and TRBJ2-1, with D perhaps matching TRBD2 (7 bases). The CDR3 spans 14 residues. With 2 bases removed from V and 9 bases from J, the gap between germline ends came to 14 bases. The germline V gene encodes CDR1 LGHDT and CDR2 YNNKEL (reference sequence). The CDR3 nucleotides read TGTGCCAGCAGCCAAAGGGAGGGGGAGAGTGAGCAGTTCTTC. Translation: CASSQREGESEQFF.

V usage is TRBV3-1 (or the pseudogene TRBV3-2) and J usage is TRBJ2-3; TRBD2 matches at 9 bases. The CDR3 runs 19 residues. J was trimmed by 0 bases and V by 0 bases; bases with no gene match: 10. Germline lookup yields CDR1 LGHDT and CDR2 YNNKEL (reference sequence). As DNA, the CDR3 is TGTGCCAGCAGCCAAGATAGGTCAGCGGGGGGCGATAGCACAGATACGCAGTATTTT. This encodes CASSQDRSAGGDSTDTQYF.

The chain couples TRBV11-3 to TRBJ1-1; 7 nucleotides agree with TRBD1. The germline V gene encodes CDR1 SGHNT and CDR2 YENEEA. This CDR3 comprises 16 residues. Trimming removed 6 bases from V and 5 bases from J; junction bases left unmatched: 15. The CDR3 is CASSHVGRGILTEAFF. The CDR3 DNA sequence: TGTGCCAGCAGTCACGTGGGCAGGGGGATCTTGACTGAAGCTTTCTTT.

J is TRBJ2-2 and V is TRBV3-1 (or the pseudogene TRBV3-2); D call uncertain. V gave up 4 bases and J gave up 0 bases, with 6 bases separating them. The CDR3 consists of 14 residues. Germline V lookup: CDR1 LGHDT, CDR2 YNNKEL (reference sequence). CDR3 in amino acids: CASSRQTNTGELFF. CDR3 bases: TGTGCCAGCAGCCGTCAGACGAACACCGGGGAGCTGTTTTTT.

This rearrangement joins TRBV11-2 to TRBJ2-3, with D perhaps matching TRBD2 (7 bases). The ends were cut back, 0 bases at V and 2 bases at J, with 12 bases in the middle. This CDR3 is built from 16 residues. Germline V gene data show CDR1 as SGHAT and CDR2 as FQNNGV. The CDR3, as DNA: TGTGCCAGCAGCTTAGACCCCGCGGGGGCCACAGATACGCAGTATTTT. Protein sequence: CASSLDPAGATDTQYF.

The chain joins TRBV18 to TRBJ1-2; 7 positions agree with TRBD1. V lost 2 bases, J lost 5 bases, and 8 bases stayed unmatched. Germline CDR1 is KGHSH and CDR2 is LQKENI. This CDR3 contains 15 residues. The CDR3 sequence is CASSPSGTAVYGYTF. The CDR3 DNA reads TGTGCCAGCTCACCATCGGGGACAGCAGTATATGGCTACACCTTC.

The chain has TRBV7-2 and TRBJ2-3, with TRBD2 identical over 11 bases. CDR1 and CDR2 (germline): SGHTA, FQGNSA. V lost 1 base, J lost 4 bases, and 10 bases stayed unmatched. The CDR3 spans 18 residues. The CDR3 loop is CASSLGLSGGAVADTQYF. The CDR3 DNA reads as TGTGCCAGCAGCTTAGGACTTAGCGGGGGGGCCGTAGCAGATACGCAGTATTTT. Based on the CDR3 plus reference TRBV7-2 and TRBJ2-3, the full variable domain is GAGVSQSPSNKVTEKGKDVELRCDPISGHTALYWYRQSLGQGLEFLIYFQGNSAPDKSGLPSDRFSAERTGGSVSTLTIQRTQQEDSAVYLCASSLGLSGGAVADTQYFGPGTRLTVL.

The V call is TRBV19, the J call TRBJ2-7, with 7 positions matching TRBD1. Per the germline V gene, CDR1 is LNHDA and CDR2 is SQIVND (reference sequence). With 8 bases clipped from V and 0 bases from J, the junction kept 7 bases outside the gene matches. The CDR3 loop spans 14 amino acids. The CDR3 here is CASSDRRSSYEQYF. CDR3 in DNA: TGTGCCAGTTCGGACAGGAGAAGCTCCTACGAGCAGTACTTC.

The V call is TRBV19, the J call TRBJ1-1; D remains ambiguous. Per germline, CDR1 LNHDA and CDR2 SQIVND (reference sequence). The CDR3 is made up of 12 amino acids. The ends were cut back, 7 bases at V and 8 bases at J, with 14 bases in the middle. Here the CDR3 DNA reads TGTGCCAGTAACACTCGGACGGGAGAAGCTTTCTTT. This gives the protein CASNTRTGEAFF.

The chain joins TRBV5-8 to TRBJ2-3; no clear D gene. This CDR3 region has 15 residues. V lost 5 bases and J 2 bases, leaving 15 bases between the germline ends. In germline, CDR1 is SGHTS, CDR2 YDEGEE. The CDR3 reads CASRVSGPTTDTQYF. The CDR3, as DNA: TGTGCCAGCAGGGTGTCAGGTCCCACCACAGATACGCAGTATTTT.

CDR3 coding DNA: TGTGCCAGCAGCTCTACAGGAAATCAGCCCCAGCATTTT. It yields the protein CASSSTGNQPQHF. The chain links TRBV7-8 to TRBJ1-5; D perhaps matches TRBD1 (5 bases). This CDR3 contains 13 residues. Looked up from germline, CDR1 is SGHVS and CDR2 is FQNEAQ. The ends were cut back, 4 bases at V and 4 bases at J, with 8 bases in the middle.

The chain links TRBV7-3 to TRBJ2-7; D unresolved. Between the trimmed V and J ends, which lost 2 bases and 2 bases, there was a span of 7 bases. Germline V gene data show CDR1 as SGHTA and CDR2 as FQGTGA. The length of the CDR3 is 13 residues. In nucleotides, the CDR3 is TGTGCCAGCAGCTTAGGCAGTACCTACGAGCAGTACTTC. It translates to CASSLGSTYEQYF.

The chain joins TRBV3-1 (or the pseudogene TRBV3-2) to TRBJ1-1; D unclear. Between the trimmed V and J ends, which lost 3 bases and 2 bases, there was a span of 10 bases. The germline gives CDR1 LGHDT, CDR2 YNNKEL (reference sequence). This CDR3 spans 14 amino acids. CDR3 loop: CASSHYGENTEAFF. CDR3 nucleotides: TGTGCCAGCAGCCATTACGGGGAAAACACTGAAGCTTTCTTT.